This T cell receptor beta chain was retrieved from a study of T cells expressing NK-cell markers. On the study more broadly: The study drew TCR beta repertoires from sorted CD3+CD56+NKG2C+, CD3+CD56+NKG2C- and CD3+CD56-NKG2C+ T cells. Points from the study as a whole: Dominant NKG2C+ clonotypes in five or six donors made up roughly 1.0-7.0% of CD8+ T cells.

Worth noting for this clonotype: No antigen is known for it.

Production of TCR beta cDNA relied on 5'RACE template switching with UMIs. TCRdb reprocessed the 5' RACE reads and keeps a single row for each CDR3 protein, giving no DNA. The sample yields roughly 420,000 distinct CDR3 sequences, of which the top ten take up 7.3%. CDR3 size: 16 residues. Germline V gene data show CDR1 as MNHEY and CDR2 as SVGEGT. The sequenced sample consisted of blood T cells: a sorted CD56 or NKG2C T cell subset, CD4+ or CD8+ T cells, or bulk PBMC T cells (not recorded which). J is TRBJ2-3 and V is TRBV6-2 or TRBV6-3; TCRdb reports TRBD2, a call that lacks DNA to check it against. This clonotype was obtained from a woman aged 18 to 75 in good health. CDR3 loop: CASSRRTSGSGDTQYF.